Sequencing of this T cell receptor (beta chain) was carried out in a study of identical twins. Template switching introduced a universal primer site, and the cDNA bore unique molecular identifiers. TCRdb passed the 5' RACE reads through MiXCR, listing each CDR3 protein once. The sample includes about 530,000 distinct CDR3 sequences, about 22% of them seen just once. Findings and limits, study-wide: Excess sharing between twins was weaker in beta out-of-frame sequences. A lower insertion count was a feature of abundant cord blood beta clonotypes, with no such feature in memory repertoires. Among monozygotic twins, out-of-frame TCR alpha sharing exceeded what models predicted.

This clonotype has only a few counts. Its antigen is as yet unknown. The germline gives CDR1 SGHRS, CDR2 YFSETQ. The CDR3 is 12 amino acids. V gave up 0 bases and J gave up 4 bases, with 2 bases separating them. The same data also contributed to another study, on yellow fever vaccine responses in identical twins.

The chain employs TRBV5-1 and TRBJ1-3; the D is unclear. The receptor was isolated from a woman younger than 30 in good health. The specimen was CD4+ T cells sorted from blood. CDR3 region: CASSLEGNTIYF. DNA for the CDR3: TGCGCCAGCAGCTTGGAAGGAAACACCATATATTTT.